Listed below are T cell receptor beta chains from one sample, sequenced in a study of blood T cells in healthy people across ages. MiXCR was run by TCRdb on the 5' RACE reads, yielding one entry per CDR3 protein. The data show roughly 800,000 distinct CDR3 sequences, about 26% seen once. The data were also submitted as part of a second study, on T cells of mothers and their children.

Sequenced input: blood. Source of these receptors: a boy between 10 and 17 years old in good health. Both conserved end residues are part of each CDR3. The D gene is left open where the match is weak. Expanded clones are given a class, and other clones once, few, many or no size at all.

V,size,J,D,DNA,CDR3
TRBV12-3/TRBV12-4,NA,TRBJ2-7,NA,TGTGCCAGCAGTTTAGTCCGGAGCTCCTACGAGCAGTACTTC,CASSLVRSSYEQYF
TRBV28,few,TRBJ2-5,TRBD1,TGTGCCAGCAGTTTCGAGAGGGGGGTCACGGACAGGGAACAAGAGACCCAGTACTTC,CASSFERGVTDREQETQYF
TRBV5-1,NA,TRBJ2-5,TRBD2,TGCGCCAGCAGCTTGACTAGCGGGGGCCGAGGGGTAGAGACCCAGTACTTC,CASSLTSGGRGVETQYF
TRBV28,NA,TRBJ1-1,NA,TGTGCCAGCAGTTGGGACCTCGGGAACACTGAAGCTTTCTTT,CASSWDLGNTEAFF
TRBV28,few,TRBJ2-6,NA,TGTGCCAGCTTGCGGGAAGGGGGGACCGGGGCCAACGTCCTGACTTTC,CASLREGGTGANVLTF
TRBV25-1,few,TRBJ1-5,NA,TGTGCCAGCAGAGACCCCCACGGGGGGCCCCCTCAGCCCCAGCATTTT,CASRDPHGGPPQPQHF
TRBV7-9,many,TRBJ2-5,NA,TGTGCCAGCAGCCCCCGGGACCTCCAAGAGACCCAGTACTTC,CASSPRDLQETQYF
TRBV5-1,NA,TRBJ2-7,TRBD1,TGCGCCAGCAGAGCGGCAGGGGGCTACGAGCAGTACTTC,CASRAAGGYEQYF
TRBV7-6,NA,TRBJ2-7,NA,TGTGCCAGCAGCTTAGCCAGTAGGTACGAGCAGTACTTC,CASSLASRYEQYF
TRBV14,NA,TRBJ2-1,TRBD2,TGTGCCAGCAGCCAAGCTCCCCTAGCGGGGGGACGGCTTTATCGGAATGAGCAGTTCTTC,CASSQAPLAGGRLYRNEQFF
TRBV6-5,NA,TRBJ1-4,NA,TGTGCCAGCAGACCAACCAGGGGTAGCGAAAAACTGTTTTTT,CASRPTRGSEKLFF
TRBV29-1,NA,TRBJ1-1,NA,TGCAGCGTTGATAGGTATGGGAAAAGAAAGGAAGCTTTCTTT,CSVDRYGKRKEAFF
TRBV30,few,TRBJ1-2,NA,TGTGCCTCTCCGGAGAGTCCTCACTTAGGCTACACCTTC,CASPESPHLGYTF
TRBV3-1,few,TRBJ2-1,NA,TGTGCCAGCAACTTAGCAGGGGCCAATGAGCAGTTCTTC,CASNLAGANEQFF
TRBV5-1,many,TRBJ2-4,NA,TGCGCCAGCAGCGAGGAGCCAGGGAACATTCAGTACTTC,CASSEEPGNIQYF
TRBV7-6,NA,TRBJ2-5,NA,TGTGCCAGCAGCCATACCGGGTCCCAAGAGACCCAGTACTTC,CASSHTGSQETQYF
TRBV4-2,NA,TRBJ1-6,NA,TGTGCCAGCAGCCAAGAGGGGGCGGGGTCCTCCTATAATTCACCCCTCCACTTT,CASSQEGAGSSYNSPLHF
TRBV19,NA,TRBJ1-4,NA,TGTGCCAGTAGTATTCCGGGAACTAATGAAAAACTGTTTTTT,CASSIPGTNEKLFF
TRBV5-1,many,TRBJ2-5,NA,TGTGCCAGCAGTTGGACGGAGCAAGAGACCCAGTACTTC,CASSWTEQETQYF
TRBV27,few,TRBJ2-4,NA,TGTGCCAGCAGTTTGGGCGCCCCGGGGAACATTCAGTACTTC,CASSLGAPGNIQYF
TRBV20-1,once,TRBJ1-5,NA,TGCAGTGCTATTGCTGAATTAAGGGAACAGCCCCAGCATTTT,CSAIAELREQPQHF
TRBV5-1,few,TRBJ1-4,NA,TGCGCCAGCAGCTTGTCACCCCACTGGGCGGAAAAACTGTTTTTT,CASSLSPHWAEKLFF
TRBV5-1,NA,TRBJ1-4,NA,TGCGCCAGCAGCCTACCAAAGGGGGAGACTAATGAAAAACTGTTTTTT,CASSLPKGETNEKLFF
TRBV6-6,NA,TRBJ1-2,NA,TGTGCCAGCAGTTACTCTCTCGGGGAAAACTATGGCTACACCTTC,CASSYSLGENYGYTF
TRBV9,few,TRBJ2-2,TRBD1,TGTGCCAATCCGGGACAGGGATGCACCGGGGAGCTGTTTTTT,CANPGQGCTGELFF
TRBV25-1,many,TRBJ2-5,NA,TGTGCCAGCAGTGAATCTCAGGGACAAGAGACCCAGTACTTC,CASSESQGQETQYF
TRBV3-1,few,TRBJ2-2,NA,TGTGCCAGCAGCCGTCAGGGGTCCGGGGAGCTGTTTTTT,CASSRQGSGELFF
TRBV3-1,few,TRBJ1-4,NA,TGTGCCAGCAGCCCCCGGGTCCAGAATGAAAAACTGTTTTTT,CASSPRVQNEKLFF
TRBV28,NA,TRBJ2-6,NA,TGTGCCACATACGGCTCTGGGGCCAACGTCCTGACTTTC,CATYGSGANVLTF
TRBV7-2,NA,TRBJ2-2,NA,TGTGCCAGCAGCTCCAGATTAGGGGCCCTCACCGGGGAGCTGTTTTTT,CASSSRLGALTGELFF
TRBV7-6,once,TRBJ2-3,NA,TGTGCCAGCAGCTTAGGGTCCGTAGATACGCAGTATTTT,CASSLGSVDTQYF
TRBV5-1,few,TRBJ2-4,NA,TGCGCCAGCAGCTGGGATCCGTATCGGGGCTTAGCCAAAAACATTCAGTACTTC,CASSWDPYRGLAKNIQYF
TRBV2,NA,TRBJ2-2,NA,TGTGCCAGCAACAATGGGCGACCCGGGGAGCTGTTTTTT,CASNNGRPGELFF
TRBV5-1,NA,TRBJ2-3,TRBD1,TGCGCCAGCAGCGGGACAGGGGGCGCCGTAGATACGCAGTATTTT,CASSGTGGAVDTQYF
TRBV5-1,few,TRBJ1-3,NA,TGCGCCAGCAGCTCCGGAAGCTCTGGAAACACCATATATTTT,CASSSGSSGNTIYF
TRBV9,few,TRBJ2-7,TRBD1,TGTGCCAGCAGCGTAGGGGACTGGACAGGGGGCGTTTACGAGCAGTACTTC,CASSVGDWTGGVYEQYF
TRBV27,NA,TRBJ1-4,NA,TGTGCCAGCAGACCTTCCACTGTGGGACGGCTGATGGGAAAACTGTTTTTT,CASRPSTVGRLMGKLFF
TRBV10-3,NA,TRBJ2-7,NA,TGTGCCATCAGCCCAGGGCTCGAGCAGTACTTC,CAISPGLEQYF
TRBV2,NA,TRBJ1-1,NA,TGTGCCAGCAGTGTAATGACGAACACTGAAGCTTTCTTT,CASSVMTNTEAFF
TRBV20-1,NA,TRBJ2-3,TRBD2,TGCAGTGCGGAACTAGCGGGGTCCACAGATACGCAGTATTTT,CSAELAGSTDTQYF
TRBV27,few,TRBJ2-5,NA,TGTGCCAGCAGTTTATCAGTGGGGGCCCAAGAGACCCAGTACTTC,CASSLSVGAQETQYF
TRBV12-3/TRBV12-4,NA,TRBJ1-1,TRBD1,TGTGCCAGCAGGCTCCAGGGGGTAAGCACTGAAGCTTTCTTT,CASRLQGVSTEAFF
TRBV7-8,NA,TRBJ2-5,TRBD1,TGTGCCAGCAGCTTAGCCAGGGGGCTCCAAGAGACCCAGTACTTC,CASSLARGLQETQYF
TRBV18,few,TRBJ2-7,TRBD1,TGTGCCAGCTCACCACGGGACAGGGGGGACGAGCAGTACTTC,CASSPRDRGDEQYF
TRBV7-9,NA,TRBJ2-5,NA,TGTGCCAGCAGCCAACTAGAGGCCAAGACCCAGTACTTC,CASSQLEAKTQYF
TRBV28,few,TRBJ2-7,NA,TGTGCCAGCTGGGGAGGACCGTCCTACGAGCAGTACTTC,CASWGGPSYEQYF
TRBV2,NA,TRBJ2-1,NA,TGTGCCAGCAGTGAAAACAATGAGCAGTTCTTC,CASSENNEQFF
TRBV11-2,many,TRBJ1-1,NA,TGTGCCAGCAGCTTAGGAACGACAGGCACTGAAGCTTTCTTT,CASSLGTTGTEAFF
TRBV9,many,TRBJ2-5,NA,TGTGCCAGCAGCGAGACGCAGGGCGGAGAGACCCAGTACTTC,CASSETQGGETQYF
TRBV15,few,TRBJ2-5,TRBD2,TGTGCCACCAGCAGACAGCGGGGGGAGACCCAGTACTTC,CATSRQRGETQYF
TRBV12-3/TRBV12-4,few,TRBJ2-7,TRBD2,TGTGCCAGCAGTACCTCCGGACTAGCGGGGGGGATTCTCTCCTACGAGCAGTACTTC,CASSTSGLAGGILSYEQYF
TRBV7-3,few,TRBJ2-1,TRBD2,TGTGCCAGCAGCTTAAGTGGAAGTAGCGGGGGGTCTTACAATGAGCAGTTCTTC,CASSLSGSSGGSYNEQFF